The 29 T cell receptor beta chains below all came from one sample that was sequenced in a study of blood T cell repertoires in COVID-19. Libraries were prepared by immunoSEQ multiplex PCR; TCRdb keeps only in-frame clonotypes and omits some of them. The sample contains over 70,000 clones, about 83% of which appear only once. Sequencing was done on a sample of peripheral blood. These receptor sequences come from a human donor in a cohort sampled during active COVID-19.

V gene TRBV7-2 combines with J gene TRBJ2-1; D may be TRBD1 (6 bases). The V end was cut by 2 bases, the J end by 11 bases, with 16 bases between. This CDR3 spans 14 amino acids. The germline V gene has CDR1 SGHTA and CDR2 FQGNSA. The CDR3 spells CASSLPETGFKQFF. For the CDR3, the DNA is TGTGCCAGCAGCTTACCGGAAACAGGGTTTAAGCAGTTCTTC. The whole variable domain, remainder taken from reference TRBV7-2 and TRBJ2-1, is GAGVSQSPSNKVTEKGKDVELRCDPISGHTALYWYRQSLGQGLEFLIYFQGNSAPDKSGLPSDRFSAERTGGSVSTLTIQRTQQEDSAVYLCASSLPETGFKQFFGPGTRLTVL.

To note about this clone: This sample includes further DNA sequences coding for the same CDR3. The chain links TRBV6-5 to TRBJ2-1; no definite D call. Trimming pared 3 bases from V and 7 bases from J, leaving 7 bases between. CDR1 MNHEY and CDR2 SVGAGI come from the germline V gene. The CDR3 spans 12 residues. CDR3 loop: CASSYARNEQFF. CDR3 sequence (DNA): TGTGCCAGCAGTTATGCGAGAAATGAGCAGTTCTTC.

The rearrangement links TRBV19 to TRBJ1-1, with D perhaps matching TRBD1 (5 bases). V was clipped by 1 base and J by 5 bases, with 11 bases between them. The CDR3 contains 14 residues. CDR1 LNHDA and CDR2 SQIVND come from the germline V gene (reference sequence). CDR3 coding DNA: TGTGCCAGTAGTATAGCGACAGCCGTAACTGAAGCTTTCTTT. Translation: CASSIATAVTEAFF.

The chain is built from TRBV21-1 and TRBJ2-7; the tabulated D call, TRBD1, remains unverified against the DNA. TRBV21-1 corresponds to a pseudogene. The CDR3 totals 14 residues. CDR3 nucleotide sequence: TGTGCCAGCACAAAAAACAGTCGACCTTACGAGCAGTACTTC. This codes for CASTKNSRPYEQYF.

The rearrangement joins TRBV19 to TRBJ1-5, with no clear D. The CDR3 runs to 13 residues. Trimming shortened V by 3 bases and J by 9 bases, and 12 bases separated the two germline ends. The germline gives CDR1 LNHDA, CDR2 SQIVND (reference sequence). DNA of the CDR3: TGTGCCAGTAGTATTGCTCTTCTAGGGCCCCAGCATTTT. It is translated as CASSIALLGPQHF.

The V gene is TRBV30, the J gene TRBJ1-5; 7 positions agree with TRBD1. This CDR3 comprises 17 residues. Trimming took 5 bases from V and 4 from J; bases not matched to a gene: 17. Per the germline V gene, CDR1 is GTSNPN and CDR2 is SVGIG (reference sequence). The CDR3 DNA is TGTGCCTGGGACCTCGGGGACAGATTATTAAGGAATCAGCCCCAGCATTTT. Its protein is CAWDLGDRLLRNQPQHF.

Here the CDR3 DNA reads TGTGCCAGTAGTATGGTTGCTAGCGGGATTTATGAGCAGTTCTTC. Its translation is CASSMVASGIYEQFF. This rearrangement joins TRBV19 to TRBJ2-1; 9 nucleotides match TRBD2. The V segment lost 3 bases and the J segment 8 bases; nucleotides outside the gene matches: 8. Germline CDR1 and CDR2: LNHDA and SQIVND (reference sequence). The CDR3 loop spans 15 amino acids.

The J gene is TRBJ2-7, the V gene TRBV9; 8 bases are a match to TRBD1. The length of the CDR3 is 15 residues. Trimming removed 0 bases from V and 4 bases from J; junction bases left unmatched: 6. Germline V lookup: CDR1 SGDLS, CDR2 YYNGEE. The DNA for the CDR3 is TGTGCCAGCAGCGTAGGGACAGGGAGATCGTACGAGCAGTACTTC. It translates to CASSVGTGRSYEQYF.

The V gene is TRBV14, the J gene TRBJ2-5; D unresolved. The end of the DNA aligns better with TRBJ2-7, so the J call may be wrong. Germline CDR1 is SGHDN and CDR2 is FVKESK. The CDR3 covers 15 residues. The chain's CDR3 is CASSPLRSNSYEQYF. In DNA, the CDR3 is TGTGCCAGCAGCCCTCTCCGGAGCAATTCATACGAGCAGTACTTC.

The chain is built from TRBV28 and TRBJ2-6, with TRBD2 as a possible D gene (7 bases). Trimming took off 1 base at V and 4 bases at J, with 14 bases between the two ends. Germline V lookup: CDR1 MDHEN, CDR2 SYDVKM. This CDR3 region has 17 residues. The CDR3 is CASSLFGGGAGANVLTF. Written as DNA, the CDR3 is TGTGCCAGCAGTTTATTCGGTGGGGGGGCCGGGGCCAACGTCCTGACTTTC.

The rearrangement uses TRBV2 and TRBJ2-2; TRBD2 aligns across 11 bases. The length of the CDR3 is 14 residues. After removal of 4 bases from V and 7 bases from J, the junction contained 2 bases not matched to a gene. Germline CDR1 is SNHLY and CDR2 is FYNNEI. CDR3 region: CASSGTSGHGELFF. CDR3 nucleotide sequence: TGTGCCAGCAGTGGGACTAGCGGGCACGGGGAGCTGTTTTTT.

The chain is built from TRBV28 and TRBJ2-3, with 11 bases identical to TRBD2. This CDR3 region has 15 residues. J was trimmed by 4 bases and V by 6 bases; bases with no gene match: 6. CDR1 is MDHEN, CDR2 SYDVKM, per germline. The DNA for the CDR3 is TGTGCCAGCAGGATAGCGGGAGGGCCACCAGATACGCAGTATTTT. Protein: CASRIAGGPPDTQYF.

This clone turned up a few times. The V and J genes are TRBV6-5 and TRBJ1-2; a possible D gene is TRBD1 (6 bases). Per the germline V gene, CDR1 is MNHEY and CDR2 is SVGAGI. This CDR3 spans 13 amino acids. V gave up 6 bases and J gave up 7 bases, with 15 bases separating them. CDR3: CASSRGEGGGYTF. As DNA, the CDR3 is TGTGCCAGCAGCAGGGGAGAAGGCGGTGGCTACACCTTC.

This chain connects TRBV15 to TRBJ2-1, with 8 bases identical to TRBD2. Germline CDR1 and CDR2: LNHNV and YYDKDF (reference sequence). CDR3 size: 16 residues. J was trimmed by 2 bases and V by 5 bases; bases with no gene match: 8. The CDR3 loop is CATSFAPGLAYNEQFF. CDR3 coding DNA: TGTGCCACCAGCTTCGCCCCGGGACTAGCCTACAATGAGCAGTTCTTC.

The chain joins TRBV28 to TRBJ1-2; a possible D gene is TRBD1 (6 bases). CDR3 length: 14 residues. CDR1 and CDR2 from the germline V gene are MDHEN and SYDVKM. Trimming left V 5 bases short and J 13 bases short, with 23 bases between. The CDR3 nucleotides read TGTGCCAGCAGTGATTCCGGGACACACCACTCTGGCACCTTC. Translation gives CASSDSGTHHSGTF.

This clone showed up just once. The chain combines TRBV7-9 with TRBJ1-1; D is ambiguous. This CDR3 is 16 amino acids long. Germline V CDR1 and CDR2: SEHNR, FQNEAQ (reference sequence). V was shortened by 1 base and J by 5 bases, with 17 bases between the two germline ends. DNA for the CDR3: TGTGCCAGCAGCTTAGAGGTATGGAGCACGGAGACTGAAGCTTTCTTT. This encodes CASSLEVWSTETEAFF.

CDR3 nucleotide sequence: TGCGCCAGCAGCCAAGATCGGTCAAGCGGGATAAGTGAGACCCAGTACTTC. As protein: CASSQDRSSGISETQYF. J is TRBJ2-5 and V is TRBV4-3; 7 nucleotides line up with TRBD2. V trimming: 0 bases; J trimming: 5 bases; junction bases outside the gene matches: 12. CDR1 and CDR2 from the germline V gene are LGHNA and YSLEER. The CDR3 has 17 amino acids.

Written as DNA, the CDR3 is TGTGCCAGCAGCACCCACCTTGGCGGAGATACGCAGTATTTT. Translation: CASSTHLGGDTQYF. The rearrangement uses TRBV11-2 and TRBJ2-3; unclear D gene. Trimming left V 5 bases short and J 5 bases short, with 14 bases between. This CDR3 contains 14 residues. Per the germline V gene, CDR1 is SGHAT and CDR2 is FQNNGV. Combining the CDR3 with reference TRBV11-2 and TRBJ2-3 gives the whole variable domain EAGVAQSPRYKIIEKRQSVAFWCNPISGHATLYWYQQILGQGPKLLIQFQNNGVVDDSQLPKDRFSAERLKGVDSTLKIQPAKLEDSAVYLCASSTHLGGDTQYFGPGTRLTVL.

The V gene is TRBV6-5, the J gene TRBJ2-1; 9 bases map to TRBD2. Germline CDR1 MNHEY, CDR2 SVGAGI. Trimming removed 8 bases from V and 9 bases from J; junction bases left unmatched: 11. This CDR3 spans 14 amino acids. The CDR3 sequence: CASEREVQVSEQFF. DNA of the CDR3: TGTGCCAGCGAGCGGGAGGTGCAAGTTAGTGAGCAGTTCTTC.

This clone showed up just once. This chain joins TRBV28 and TRBJ1-1; a weak D match, TRBD1 (5 bases). CDR3 size: 14 residues. Trimming cost V 4 bases and J 5 bases, with 14 bases left between them. The germline gives CDR1 MDHEN, CDR2 SYDVKM. CDR3 nucleotide sequence: TGTGCCAGCAGTTCACCGCAGGGATGGACTGAAGCTTTCTTT. Protein product: CASSSPQGWTEAFF.

Ten or more counts support this clone. J is TRBJ2-7 and V is TRBV28; 8 positions match TRBD1. The CDR3 contains 14 residues. The germline gives CDR1 MDHEN, CDR2 SYDVKM. Trimming removed 2 bases from V and 3 bases from J; junction bases left unmatched: 3. The CDR3 spells CASSLHDRGYEQYF. The CDR3 DNA sequence: TGTGCCAGCAGTTTACACGACAGGGGCTACGAGCAGTACTTC.

This chain uses TRBV25-1 with TRBJ2-7; 9 bases match TRBD1. Unmatched junction bases numbered 4, after V lost 7 bases and J lost 0 bases. This CDR3 is 14 amino acids long. Looked up from germline, CDR1 is MGHDK and CDR2 is SYGVNS. This CDR3 reads CASMEGQGSYEQYF. CDR3 bases: TGTGCCAGCATGGAGGGACAGGGCTCCTACGAGCAGTACTTC.

V is TRBV7-2 and J is TRBJ2-1; TRBD2 might be the D (5 bases). The CDR3 is made up of 16 amino acids. Germline assignment: CDR1 SGHTA and CDR2 FQGNSA. The ends were cut back, 0 bases at V and 4 bases at J, with 13 bases in the middle. CDR3: CASSLALAGLYNEQFF. In DNA, the CDR3 is TGTGCCAGCAGCTTAGCGCTTGCGGGTCTATACAATGAGCAGTTCTTC.

As to this clone: Other DNA sequences within the sample encode an identical CDR3. The chain links TRBV29-1 to TRBJ1-3; D gene unclear. V lost 4 bases, J lost 4 bases, and 11 bases lay in between. Germline CDR1 reads SQVTM; CDR2 reads ANQGSEA. This CDR3 contains 13 residues. DNA for the CDR3: TGCAGCGTTGGGCAGTCATCCGGAAACACCATATATTTT. Encoded protein: CSVGQSSGNTIYF.

The chain carries TRBV28 and TRBJ2-5, with D possibly being TRBD2 (5 bases). The CDR3 sequence is 14 residues long. The germline V gene has CDR1 MDHEN and CDR2 SYDVKM. Trimming cost V 7 bases and J 1 base, with 13 bases left between them. The DNA of the CDR3 is TGTGCCAGCACTCTAGCCCCGCTCCAAGAGACCCAGTACTTC. Translation gives CASTLAPLQETQYF.

V and J are TRBV28 and TRBJ2-7; D may be TRBD1 (6 bases). This CDR3 comprises 11 residues. Trimming removed 2 bases from V and 8 bases from J, with 7 bases in between. Germline CDR1 MDHEN, CDR2 SYDVKM. This CDR3 reads CASSLGGQQYF. CDR3 nucleotide sequence: TGTGCCAGCAGTTTAGGGGGCCAGCAGTACTTC.

This clone came up a few times. This chain joins TRBV7-9 and TRBJ1-2, with D perhaps TRBD1 (5 bases). Germline V gene lookup returns CDR1 SEHNR and CDR2 FQNEAQ (reference sequence). The CDR3 sequence is 14 residues long. With 1 base removed from V and 8 bases from J, the gap between germline ends came to 14 bases. As DNA, the CDR3 is TGTGCCAGCAGCTTAGGTGGGGCGACCAAGGGCTACACCTTC. It yields the protein CASSLGGATKGYTF.

CDR3 protein: CASSYSRDRVLRSNEQFF. CDR3 nucleotide sequence: TGTGCCAGCAGTTACTCGAGGGACAGGGTGCTTCGGTCGAATGAGCAGTTCTTC. The chain carries TRBV6-2 or TRBV6-3 and TRBJ2-1, with TRBD1 identical over 9 bases. There are 18 residues in the CDR3. Germline values: CDR1 MNHEY, CDR2 SVGEGT. Trimming at V came to 0 bases and at J to 7 bases, leaving 13 bases not matched to a gene.

The chain links TRBV5-5 to TRBJ2-2, with a possible D match to TRBD1 (6 bases). Looked up from germline, CDR1 is SGHKS and CDR2 is YYEKEE (reference sequence). Trimming left V 4 bases short and J 6 bases short, with 13 bases between. The CDR3 extends over 14 amino acids. CDR3 region: CASSDTRGAGELFF. In DNA form, the CDR3 reads TGTGCCAGCAGCGACACCAGGGGCGCCGGGGAGCTGTTTTTT.